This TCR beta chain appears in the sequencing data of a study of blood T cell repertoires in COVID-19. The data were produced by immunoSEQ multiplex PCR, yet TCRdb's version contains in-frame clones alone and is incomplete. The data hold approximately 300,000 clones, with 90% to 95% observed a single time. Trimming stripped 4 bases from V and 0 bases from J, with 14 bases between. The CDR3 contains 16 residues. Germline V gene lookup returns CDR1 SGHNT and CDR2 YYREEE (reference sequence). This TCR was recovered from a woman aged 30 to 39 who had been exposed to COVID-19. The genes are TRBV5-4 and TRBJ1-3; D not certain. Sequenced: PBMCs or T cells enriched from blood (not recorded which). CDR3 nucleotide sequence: TGTGCCAGCAGCCCCTACCCAAAGAGCTCTGGAAACACCATATATTTT. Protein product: CASSPYPKSSGNTIYF.